Listed below are T cell receptor beta chains from one sample, sequenced in a study of blood T cells in healthy people across ages. TCRdb re-called the 5' RACE reads with MiXCR, one entry per CDR3 protein. The data show fewer than 900,000 distinct CDR3 sequences, 40% to 45% seen once. Sequencing was performed on blood. The receptors stem from an older woman in good health. Each CDR3 is given without its conserved first and last residue. Fields, in order: V gene, J gene, CDR3 protein.

TRBV5-5	TRBJ2-1	ASSLSSADNEQF
TRBV5-1	TRBJ2-5	ASSSSTSGGLMETQY
TRBV29-1	TRBJ1-1	SVQGQPNTEAF
TRBV20-1	TRBJ2-7	SAREPGQSYEQY
TRBV14	TRBJ2-7	ASSQVGLPEHHEQY
TRBV20-1	TRBJ2-7	SARDLAGVLYEQY
TRBV20-1	TRBJ1-6	SARGGMGSPLH
TRBV20-1	NA	SAEAGNSYEQY
TRBV6-5	TRBJ2-1	ASSSHGSGGARSYNEQF
TRBV12-3/TRBV12-4	TRBJ1-5	ASSLQDRISQPQH
TRBV6-1	TRBJ1-5	ASSRVGGPQPQH
TRBV29-1	TRBJ1-5	SVTGGVNQLQH
TRBV5-1	TRBJ1-1	ATSQGSDTEAF
TRBV7-3	TRBJ1-1	ASSLGQPGTEAF
TRBV5-1	TRBJ2-5	ASSLFGGQRGQETQY
TRBV11-3	TRBJ2-1	ASSLLASGYNERF
TRBV25-1	TRBJ2-1	ASSGASGSNEQF
TRBV11-3	TRBJ2-3	ASSRTSLPATDTQY
TRBV6-6	TRBJ2-5	ASSQDSGDLQY
TRBV28	TRBJ1-5	ASSRTGGGQPQH
TRBV4-1	TRBJ1-2	ASRPEVTASYGYT
TRBV9	NA	ASSVGRGSPYNEQY
TRBV9	TRBJ2-2	ASSVGLTGNTGELF
TRBV2	TRBJ1-2	ASNRRGGYT
TRBV27	TRBJ2-3	ASSLGVSGDWDTQY
TRBV4-1	TRBJ2-1	ASSQDPTSGPVDNEQF
TRBV7-9	TRBJ2-2	ASSLGTAGDTGELF
TRBV20-1	TRBJ1-2	RAFGRANYGYT
TRBV24-1	TRBJ2-7	ATNSRTGPSYERY
TRBV29-1	TRBJ1-2	SVSPGLDYGYT
TRBV7-2	TRBJ2-1	ASSVAGGLDEQF
TRBV10-3	TRBJ1-2	AISERSAGLSYGYT
TRBV20-1	TRBJ2-5	SAREGGRQETQY
TRBV6-5	TRBJ1-4	ASSYATATNEKLF
TRBV20-1	TRBJ1-5	SARDETLRTVQINQPQH
TRBV7-9	TRBJ2-6	ASSLLTGKSGANVLT
TRBV20-1	TRBJ2-4	SARDRREGSGIQY
TRBV20-1	TRBJ2-7	SASFRLAQDQEIQY
TRBV6-1	TRBJ1-5	ASSDRPGVNQPQH
TRBV4-3	TRBJ2-1	ASSQVAGGPFYNEQF
TRBV7-3	NA	ASSLDWSSYNEQY
TRBV6-5	TRBJ1-1	ASSYCGTEAF
TRBV4-2	TRBJ2-1	ASSQEASGGPEQF
TRBV11-2	TRBJ2-1	ASSSIRGGAYEQF
TRBV2	TRBJ1-2	ASSARQGRYGYT
TRBV4-3	TRBJ2-5	ASSHGTDKGTQY
TRBV12-3/TRBV12-4	TRBJ2-3	ASSLTSGGENTQY
TRBV3-1	TRBJ2-5	ASSQPSGVETQY
TRBV5-1	TRBJ2-5	ASTKRGGGRGETQY
TRBV30	TRBJ2-5	AWKEGDKQY
TRBV7-2	TRBJ2-1	ASSSEAGGNNEQF
TRBV7-9	TRBJ1-2	ASSLGATDLHYGYT
TRBV2	TRBJ2-4	ASSKVEILAKNIQY
TRBV20-1	TRBJ1-4	SAYRGTNEKLF
TRBV6-5	TRBJ2-1	ASSTYRDEQF
TRBV9	TRBJ2-1	ASSVGQGSYNEQF
TRBV3-1	TRBJ2-3	ASSQPSATRGADTQY
TRBV7-9	TRBJ2-7	ASSLAGGLDGSSYEQY
TRBV18	TRBJ1-1	ASSPSGNMNTEAF
TRBV20-1	TRBJ2-1	SATGVAGVNEQF